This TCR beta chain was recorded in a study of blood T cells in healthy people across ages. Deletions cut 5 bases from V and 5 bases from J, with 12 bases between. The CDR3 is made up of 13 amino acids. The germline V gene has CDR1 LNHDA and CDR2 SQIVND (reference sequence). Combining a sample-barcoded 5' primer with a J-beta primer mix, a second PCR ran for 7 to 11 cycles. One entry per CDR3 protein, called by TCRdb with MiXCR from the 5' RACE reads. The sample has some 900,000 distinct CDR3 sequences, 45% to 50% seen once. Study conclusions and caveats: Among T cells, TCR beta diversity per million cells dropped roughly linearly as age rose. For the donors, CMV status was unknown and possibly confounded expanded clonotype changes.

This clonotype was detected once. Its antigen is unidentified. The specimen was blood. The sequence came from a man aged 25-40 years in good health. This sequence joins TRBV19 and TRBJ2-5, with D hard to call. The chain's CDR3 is CASSPRKWETQYF. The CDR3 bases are TGTGCCAGTAGTCCTCGGAAGTGGGAGACCCAGTACTTC.